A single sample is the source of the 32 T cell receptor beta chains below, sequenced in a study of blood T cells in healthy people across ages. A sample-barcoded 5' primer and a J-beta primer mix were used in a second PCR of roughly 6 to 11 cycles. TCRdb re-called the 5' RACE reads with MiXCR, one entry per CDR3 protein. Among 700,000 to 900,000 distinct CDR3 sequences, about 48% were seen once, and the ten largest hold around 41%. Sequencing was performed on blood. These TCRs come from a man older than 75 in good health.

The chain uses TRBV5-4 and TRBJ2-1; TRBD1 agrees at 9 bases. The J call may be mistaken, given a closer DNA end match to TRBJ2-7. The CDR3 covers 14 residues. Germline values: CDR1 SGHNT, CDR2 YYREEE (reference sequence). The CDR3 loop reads CASRLDRGRDEQYF. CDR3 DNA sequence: TGTGCCAGCAGACTGGACAGGGGTCGGGACGAGCAGTACTTC.

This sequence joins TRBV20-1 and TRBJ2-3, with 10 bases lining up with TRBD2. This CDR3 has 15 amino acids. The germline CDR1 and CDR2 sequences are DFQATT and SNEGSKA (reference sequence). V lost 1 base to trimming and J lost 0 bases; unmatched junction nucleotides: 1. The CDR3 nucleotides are TGCAGTGCTAGAGTACTAGCGGGAAGCACAGATACGCAGTATTTT. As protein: CSARVLAGSTDTQYF.

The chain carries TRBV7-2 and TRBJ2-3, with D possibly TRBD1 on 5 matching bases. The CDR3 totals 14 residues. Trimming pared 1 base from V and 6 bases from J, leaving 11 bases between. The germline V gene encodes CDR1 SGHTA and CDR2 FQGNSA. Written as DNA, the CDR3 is TGTGCCAGCAGCTTAGAGGGGTTCCGGGATACGCAGTATTTT. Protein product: CASSLEGFRDTQYF.

The DNA for the CDR3 is TGTGCCAGCAGACCAGGGCCCCTGTACACCGGGGAGCTGTTTTTT. It encodes CASRPGPLYTGELFF. The chain employs TRBV6-5 and TRBJ2-2; D is possibly TRBD1 (5 bases). The CDR3 totals 15 residues. Trimming removed 6 bases at V and 3 bases at J, with 14 bases between. Germline loops: CDR1 MNHEY, CDR2 SVGAGI.

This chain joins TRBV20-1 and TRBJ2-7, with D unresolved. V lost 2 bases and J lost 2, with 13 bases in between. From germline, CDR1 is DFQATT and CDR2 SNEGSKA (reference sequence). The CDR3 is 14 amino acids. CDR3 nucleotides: TGCAGTGCTAGAACACCCGAGGTCCCCTACGAGCAGTACTTC. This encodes CSARTPEVPYEQYF.

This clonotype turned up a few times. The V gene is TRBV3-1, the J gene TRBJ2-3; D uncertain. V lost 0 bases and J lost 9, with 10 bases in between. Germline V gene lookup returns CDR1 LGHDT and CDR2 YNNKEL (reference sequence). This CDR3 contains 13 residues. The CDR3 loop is CASSQDLSVTQYF. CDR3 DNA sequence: TGTGCCAGCAGCCAAGATCTGTCCGTCACGCAGTATTTT.

The CDR3 bases are TGCGCCAGCAGCCGGAATCCCTCCTCTGAAGCTTTCTTT. Its protein product is CASSRNPSSEAFF. The chain employs TRBV4-1 and TRBJ1-1; D call uncertain. This CDR3 contains 13 residues. The V end was cut by 4 bases, the J end by 6 bases, with 12 bases between. Looked up from germline, CDR1 is MGHRA and CDR2 is YSYEKL.

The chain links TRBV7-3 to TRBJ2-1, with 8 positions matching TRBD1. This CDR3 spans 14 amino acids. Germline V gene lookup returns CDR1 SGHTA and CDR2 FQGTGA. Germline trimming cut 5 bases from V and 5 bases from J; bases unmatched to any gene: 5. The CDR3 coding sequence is TGTGCCAGCAGCCCCGGCAGGGGGCACAATGAGCAGTTCTTC. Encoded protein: CASSPGRGHNEQFF.

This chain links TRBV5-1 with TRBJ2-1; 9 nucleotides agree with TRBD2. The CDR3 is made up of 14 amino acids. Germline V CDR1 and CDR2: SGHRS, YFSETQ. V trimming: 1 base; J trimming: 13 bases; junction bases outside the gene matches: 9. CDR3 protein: CASSLKAGGETQFF. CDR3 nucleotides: TGCGCCAGCAGCTTGAAAGCGGGAGGAGAGACCCAGTTCTTC.

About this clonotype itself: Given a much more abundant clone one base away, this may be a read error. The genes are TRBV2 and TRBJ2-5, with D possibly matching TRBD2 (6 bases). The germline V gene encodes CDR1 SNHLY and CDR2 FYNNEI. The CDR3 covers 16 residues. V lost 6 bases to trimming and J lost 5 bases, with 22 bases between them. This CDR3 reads CASSSPDLGGAETQYF. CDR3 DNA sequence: TGTGCCAGCAGCTCCCCGGACCTGGGCGGGGCGGAGACCCAGTACTTC. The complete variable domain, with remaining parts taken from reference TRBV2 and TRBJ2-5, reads EPEVTQTPSHQVTQMGQEVILRCVPISNHLYFYWYRQILGQKVEFLVSFYNNEISEKSEIFDDQFSVERPDGSNFTLKIRSTKLEDSAMYFCASSSPDLGGAETQYFGPGTRLLVL.

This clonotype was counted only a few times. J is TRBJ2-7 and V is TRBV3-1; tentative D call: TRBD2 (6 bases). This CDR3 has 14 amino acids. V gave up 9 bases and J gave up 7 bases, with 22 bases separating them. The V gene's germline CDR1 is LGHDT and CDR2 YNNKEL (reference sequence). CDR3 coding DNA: TGTGCCAGTCGGTCCCCTACGCCCCGGGGGGAGCAGTACTTC. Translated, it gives CASRSPTPRGEQYF.

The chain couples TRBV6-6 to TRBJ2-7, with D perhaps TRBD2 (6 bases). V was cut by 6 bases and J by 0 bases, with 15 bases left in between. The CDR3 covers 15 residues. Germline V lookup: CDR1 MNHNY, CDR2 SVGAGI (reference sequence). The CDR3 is CASSPWRGSSYEQYF. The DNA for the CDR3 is TGTGCCAGCAGCCCCTGGCGGGGAAGCTCCTACGAGCAGTACTTC.

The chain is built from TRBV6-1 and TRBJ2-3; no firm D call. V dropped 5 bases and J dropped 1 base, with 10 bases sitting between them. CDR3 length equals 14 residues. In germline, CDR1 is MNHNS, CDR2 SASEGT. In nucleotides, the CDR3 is TGTGCCAGCAGTCGCAGCCCGGGCACAGATACGCAGTATTTT. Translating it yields CASSRSPGTDTQYF.

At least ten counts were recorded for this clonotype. The CDR3 loop reads CASSLSPGTDTQYF. The CDR3 DNA sequence: TGTGCCAGCAGCTTAAGCCCAGGCACAGATACGCAGTATTTT. J is TRBJ2-3 and V is TRBV7-2; D gene ambiguous. Between the trimmed V and J ends, which lost 2 bases and 1 base, there was a span of 7 bases. This CDR3 is 14 amino acids long. CDR1 and CDR2 from the germline V gene are SGHTA and FQGNSA.

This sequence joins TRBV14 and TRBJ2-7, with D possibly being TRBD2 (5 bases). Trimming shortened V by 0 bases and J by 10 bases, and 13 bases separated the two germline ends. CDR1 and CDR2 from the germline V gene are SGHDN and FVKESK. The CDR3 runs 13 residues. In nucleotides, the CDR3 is TGTGCCAGCAGCCAAGATTGGTTTGAGGGCCAGTACTTC. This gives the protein CASSQDWFEGQYF.

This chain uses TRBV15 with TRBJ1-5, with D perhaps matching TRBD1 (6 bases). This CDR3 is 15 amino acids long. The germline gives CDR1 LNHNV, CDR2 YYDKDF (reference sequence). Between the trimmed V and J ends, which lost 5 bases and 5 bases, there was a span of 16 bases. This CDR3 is CATSSTGQGYQPQHF. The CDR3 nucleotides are TGTGCCACCAGCTCCACGGGGCAGGGGTATCAGCCCCAGCATTTT.

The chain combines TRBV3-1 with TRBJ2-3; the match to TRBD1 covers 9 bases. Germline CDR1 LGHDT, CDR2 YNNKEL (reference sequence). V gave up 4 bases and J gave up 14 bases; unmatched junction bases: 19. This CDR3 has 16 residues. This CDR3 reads CASSLSGDREHRYAYF. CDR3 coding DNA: TGTGCCAGCAGCCTTTCCGGGGACAGGGAGCACAGATACGCGTATTTT.

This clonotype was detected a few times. The CDR3 sequence: CASSLRRGTTDTQYF. The CDR3 coding sequence is TGTGCCAGCAGTTTACGCAGGGGGACGACAGATACGCAGTATTTT. The chain links TRBV12-3 or TRBV12-4 to TRBJ2-3, with 7 bases identical to TRBD1. Trimming at V came to 2 bases and at J to 3 bases, leaving 5 bases not matched to a gene. This CDR3 has 15 residues.

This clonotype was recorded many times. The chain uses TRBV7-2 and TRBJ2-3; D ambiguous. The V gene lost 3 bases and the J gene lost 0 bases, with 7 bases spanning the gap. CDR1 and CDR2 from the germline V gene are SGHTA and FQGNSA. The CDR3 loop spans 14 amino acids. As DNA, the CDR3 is TGTGCCAGCAGCTTGGGTACTAGCACAGATACGCAGTATTTT. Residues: CASSLGTSTDTQYF.

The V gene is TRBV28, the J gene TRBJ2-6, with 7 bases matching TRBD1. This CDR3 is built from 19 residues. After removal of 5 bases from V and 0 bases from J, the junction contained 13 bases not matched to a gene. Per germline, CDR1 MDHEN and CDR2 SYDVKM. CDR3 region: CASSVWADRYSSGANVLTF. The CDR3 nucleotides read TGTGCCAGCAGTGTGTGGGCGGACAGGTATAGCTCTGGGGCCAACGTCCTGACTTTC.

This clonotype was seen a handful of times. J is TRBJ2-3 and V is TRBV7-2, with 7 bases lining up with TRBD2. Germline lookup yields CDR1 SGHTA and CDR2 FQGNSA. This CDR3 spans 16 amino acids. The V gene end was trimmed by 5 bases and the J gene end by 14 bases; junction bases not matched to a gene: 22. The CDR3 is CASSTRPGASGPSWYF. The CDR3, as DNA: TGTGCCAGCAGCACGCGGCCCGGGGCTAGCGGCCCCAGCTGGTATTTT.

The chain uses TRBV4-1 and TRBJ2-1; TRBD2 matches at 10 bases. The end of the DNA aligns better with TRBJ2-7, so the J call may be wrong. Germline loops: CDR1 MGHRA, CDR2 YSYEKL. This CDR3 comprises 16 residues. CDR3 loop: CASSPGLARVRNEQYF. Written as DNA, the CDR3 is TGCGCCAGCAGCCCGGGACTAGCGAGAGTCAGGAATGAGCAGTACTTC.

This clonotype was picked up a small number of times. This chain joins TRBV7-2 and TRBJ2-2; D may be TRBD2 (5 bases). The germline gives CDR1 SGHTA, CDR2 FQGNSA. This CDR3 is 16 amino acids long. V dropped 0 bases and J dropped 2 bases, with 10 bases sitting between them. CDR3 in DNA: TGTGCCAGCAGCTTAGCACCGGGGAGAAACACCGGGGAGCTGTTTTTT. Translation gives CASSLAPGRNTGELFF. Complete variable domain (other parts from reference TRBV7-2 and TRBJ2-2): GAGVSQSPSNKVTEKGKDVELRCDPISGHTALYWYRQSLGQGLEFLIYFQGNSAPDKSGLPSDRFSAERTGGSVSTLTIQRTQQEDSAVYLCASSLAPGRNTGELFFGEGSRLTVL.

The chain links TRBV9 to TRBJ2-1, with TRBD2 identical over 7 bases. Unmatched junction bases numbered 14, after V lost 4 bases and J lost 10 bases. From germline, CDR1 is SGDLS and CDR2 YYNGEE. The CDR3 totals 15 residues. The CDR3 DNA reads TGTGCCAGCAGCCCCCCCGGGACTACGTCCGGGGAGCAGTTCTTC. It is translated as CASSPPGTTSGEQFF.

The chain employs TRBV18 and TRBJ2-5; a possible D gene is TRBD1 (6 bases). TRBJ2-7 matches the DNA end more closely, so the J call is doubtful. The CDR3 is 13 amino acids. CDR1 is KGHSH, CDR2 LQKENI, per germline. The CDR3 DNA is TGTGCCAGCTCACCACAGGGGGTTCACGAGCAGTACTTC. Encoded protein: CASSPQGVHEQYF.

CDR3 bases: TGCAGTGTCCCCCTGAGAGGGACTAGCGGGAGCGGGTCCTACAATGAGCAGTTCTTC. Amino acid sequence: CSVPLRGTSGSGSYNEQFF. The chain recombines TRBV20-1 with TRBJ2-1, with 14 bases lining up with TRBD2. The CDR3 is 19 residues long. After removal of 7 bases from V and 1 base from J, the junction contained 15 bases not matched to a gene. From germline, CDR1 is DFQATT and CDR2 SNEGSKA (reference sequence).

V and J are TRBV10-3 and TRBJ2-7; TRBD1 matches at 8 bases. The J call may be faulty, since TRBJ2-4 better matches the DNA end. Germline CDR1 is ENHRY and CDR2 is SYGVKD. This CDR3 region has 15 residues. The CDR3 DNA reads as TGTGCCATCAGTGAGTCGGGACAGGTCAAAAACATTCAGTACTTC. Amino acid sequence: CAISESGQVKNIQYF.

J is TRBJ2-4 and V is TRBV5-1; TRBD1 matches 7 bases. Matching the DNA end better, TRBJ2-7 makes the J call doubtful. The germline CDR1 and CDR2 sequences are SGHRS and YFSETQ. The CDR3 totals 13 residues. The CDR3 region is CASGDRVGYEQYF. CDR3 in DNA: TGCGCCAGCGGCGACAGGGTAGGTTACGAGCAGTACTTC.

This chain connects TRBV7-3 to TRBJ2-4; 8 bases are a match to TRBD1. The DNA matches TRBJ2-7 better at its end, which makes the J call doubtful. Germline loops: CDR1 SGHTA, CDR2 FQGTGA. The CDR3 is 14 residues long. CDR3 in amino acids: CASSLGQGFHEQYF. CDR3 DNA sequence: TGTGCCAGCAGCTTAGGACAGGGATTCCACGAGCAGTACTTC.

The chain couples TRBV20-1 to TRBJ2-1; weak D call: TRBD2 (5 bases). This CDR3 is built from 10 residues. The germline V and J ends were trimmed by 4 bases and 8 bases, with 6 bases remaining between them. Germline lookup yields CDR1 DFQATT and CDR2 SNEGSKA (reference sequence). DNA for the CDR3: TGCAGTGCTATGGAGGATGAGCAGTTCTTC. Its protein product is CSAMEDEQFF.

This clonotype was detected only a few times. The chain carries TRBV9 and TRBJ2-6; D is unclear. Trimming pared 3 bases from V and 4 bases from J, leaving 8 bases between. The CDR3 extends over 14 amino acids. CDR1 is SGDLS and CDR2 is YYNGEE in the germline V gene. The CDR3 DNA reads TGTGCCAGCAGCGCCCATTCCGGGGCCAACGTCCTGACTTTC. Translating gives CASSAHSGANVLTF.

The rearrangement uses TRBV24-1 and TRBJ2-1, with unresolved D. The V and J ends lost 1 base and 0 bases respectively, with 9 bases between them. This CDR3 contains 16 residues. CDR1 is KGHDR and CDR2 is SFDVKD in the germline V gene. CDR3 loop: CATSDLEPSSYNEQFF. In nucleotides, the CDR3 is TGTGCCACCAGTGATTTAGAACCGAGCTCCTACAATGAGCAGTTCTTC.